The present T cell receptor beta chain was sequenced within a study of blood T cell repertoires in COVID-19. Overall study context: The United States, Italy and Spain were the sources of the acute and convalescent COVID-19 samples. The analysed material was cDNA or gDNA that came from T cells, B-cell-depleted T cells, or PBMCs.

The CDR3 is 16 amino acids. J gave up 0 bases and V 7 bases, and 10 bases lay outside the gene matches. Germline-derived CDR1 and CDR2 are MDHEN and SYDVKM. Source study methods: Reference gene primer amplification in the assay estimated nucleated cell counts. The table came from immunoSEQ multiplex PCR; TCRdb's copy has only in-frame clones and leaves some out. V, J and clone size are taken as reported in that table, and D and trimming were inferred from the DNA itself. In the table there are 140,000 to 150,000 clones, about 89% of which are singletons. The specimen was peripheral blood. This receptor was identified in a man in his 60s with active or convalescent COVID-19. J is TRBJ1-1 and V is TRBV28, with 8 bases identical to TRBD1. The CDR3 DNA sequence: TGTGCCAGCAACCCCCGGGGACAGGACGTGAACACTGAAGCTTTCTTT. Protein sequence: CASNPRGQDVNTEAFF.